A selection of T cell receptor beta chains follows, all from one sample in a study of blood T cell repertoires in COVID-19. The assay was immunoSEQ multiplex PCR, and TCRdb's table has in-frame clones only and misses some. The table lists roughly 28,000 clones, 70% to 90% of them singletons. The sequenced sample was peripheral blood. The receptors here all came from a man between 65 and 79 years old with active COVID-19. The CDR3 runs from the conserved cysteine through the conserved F or W. Fields, in order: J gene, D gene, V gene, clone size, CDR3 DNA, CDR3 protein. D genes are given only for firm matches. The size entry is marked missing in some rows and otherwise reads once, few, many or a size class.

J gene: TRBJ2-7; D gene: .; V gene: TRBV21-1; clone size: .; CDR3 DNA: TGTGCCAGCAGCAGAGCGGGCCGAATCCAATACGAGCAGTACTTC; CDR3 protein: CASSRAGRIQYEQYF
J gene: TRBJ2-5; D gene: TRBD1; V gene: TRBV27; clone size: once; CDR3 DNA: TGTGCCAGCAGAAGACAGGGGGGAGAGACCCAGTACTTC; CDR3 protein: CASRRQGGETQYF
J gene: TRBJ2-1; D gene: .; V gene: TRBV5-1; clone size: once; CDR3 DNA: TGCGCCAGCAGCCCTTGGTCGAACAGGGAGAACAATGAGCAGTTCTTC; CDR3 protein: CASSPWSNRENNEQFF
J gene: TRBJ2-2; D gene: .; V gene: TRBV21-1; clone size: .; CDR3 DNA: TGTGCCAGCAGGGGCCTTATTGGGCGGGGGGCGGACACCGGGGAGCTGTTTTTT; CDR3 protein: CASRGLIGRGADTGELFF
J gene: TRBJ1-3; D gene: .; V gene: TRBV5-1; clone size: .; CDR3 DNA: TGCGCCAGCAGCTTGGCCGAGTTGGGACAACTCCCAAACACCATATATTTT; CDR3 protein: CASSLAELGQLPNTIYF
J gene: TRBJ1-5; D gene: .; V gene: TRBV15; clone size: .; CDR3 DNA: TGTGCCACCAGCACCCTTAGCAATCAGCCCCAGCATTTT; CDR3 protein: CATSTLSNQPQHF
J gene: TRBJ2-4; D gene: TRBD1; V gene: TRBV9; clone size: once; CDR3 DNA: TGTGCCAGCAGCGTAGATGGGACAGTAAACATTCAGTACTTC; CDR3 protein: CASSVDGTVNIQYF
J gene: TRBJ1-2; D gene: .; V gene: TRBV6-2/TRBV6-3; clone size: .; CDR3 DNA: TGTGCCAGCAGTTCGGTGAGCTATGGCTACACCTTC; CDR3 protein: CASSSVSYGYTF
J gene: TRBJ2-3; D gene: .; V gene: TRBV9; clone size: .; CDR3 DNA: TGTGCCAGCAGCCCCGACGGGGCGGGGTCAGATACGCAGTATTTT; CDR3 protein: CASSPDGAGSDTQYF
J gene: TRBJ1-4; D gene: TRBD1; V gene: TRBV6-5; clone size: .; CDR3 DNA: TGTGCCAGCAGTTACTCCGGGACAGCGTATGAAAAACTGTTTTTT; CDR3 protein: CASSYSGTAYEKLFF
J gene: TRBJ2-1; D gene: TRBD2; V gene: TRBV27; clone size: .; CDR3 DNA: TGTGCCAGCAGTTCCCCACTCGGACGCCCTCCGGGACTAGTAAAGTTCTTC; CDR3 protein: CASSSPLGRPPGLVKFF
J gene: TRBJ1-5; D gene: .; V gene: TRBV28; clone size: .; CDR3 DNA: TGTGCCAGCAGTTTCAGGGGCCTTCAGCCCCAGCATTTT; CDR3 protein: CASSFRGLQPQHF
J gene: TRBJ2-7; D gene: .; V gene: TRBV11-2; clone size: .; CDR3 DNA: TGTGCCAGCAGCTTAGAGGGGGGGCAGGGGCAGTACTTC; CDR3 protein: CASSLEGGQGQYF
J gene: TRBJ2-2; D gene: TRBD1; V gene: TRBV28; clone size: .; CDR3 DNA: TGTGCCAGCAGTAGGGACAGGGTGAACACCGGGGAGCTGTTTTTT; CDR3 protein: CASSRDRVNTGELFF
J gene: TRBJ2-1; D gene: TRBD2; V gene: TRBV6-6; clone size: .; CDR3 DNA: TGTGCCAGCAGCCGACTAGCGGGGGACAATGAGCAGTTCTTC; CDR3 protein: CASSRLAGDNEQFF
J gene: TRBJ1-2; D gene: .; V gene: TRBV6-1; clone size: .; CDR3 DNA: TGTGCCAGCAGTGACCCGGGTCTACAGGGTGGCTATGGCTACACCTTC; CDR3 protein: CASSDPGLQGGYGYTF
J gene: TRBJ2-7; D gene: .; V gene: TRBV7-9; clone size: .; CDR3 DNA: TGTGCCAGCAGCTTCTCCGGGGGCTACGAGCAGTACTTC; CDR3 protein: CASSFSGGYEQYF
J gene: TRBJ1-4; D gene: TRBD1; V gene: TRBV11-2; clone size: few; CDR3 DNA: TGTGCCACATCACAGGGGGTTGGGGAAAAACTGTTTTTT; CDR3 protein: CATSQGVGEKLFF
J gene: TRBJ2-1; D gene: .; V gene: TRBV6-5; clone size: .; CDR3 DNA: TGTGCCAGCAGCCCCCGGGCGGGGGCTTACAATGAGCAGTTCTTC; CDR3 protein: CASSPRAGAYNEQFF
J gene: TRBJ1-3; D gene: TRBD1; V gene: TRBV7-2; clone size: .; CDR3 DNA: TGTGCCAGCAGCGTGGGACAGGGCCCCATCTCTGGAAACACCATATATTTT; CDR3 protein: CASSVGQGPISGNTIYF
J gene: TRBJ1-6; D gene: .; V gene: TRBV6-1; clone size: .; CDR3 DNA: TGTGCCAGCAGTGAAATTCAGGGCTTTAACTCACCCCTCCACTTT; CDR3 protein: CASSEIQGFNSPLHF
J gene: TRBJ2-3; D gene: .; V gene: TRBV6-1; clone size: .; CDR3 DNA: TGTGCCAGCAGTGAAAGACAGTACCGCCCCACTAGCACAGATACGCAGTATTTT; CDR3 protein: CASSERQYRPTSTDTQYF
J gene: TRBJ2-7; D gene: TRBD1; V gene: TRBV5-1; clone size: .; CDR3 DNA: TGCGCCAGCAGCCGTGCCCCGGGACAGGGAGGCTACGAGCAGTACTTC; CDR3 protein: CASSRAPGQGGYEQYF
J gene: TRBJ2-3; D gene: .; V gene: TRBV5-4; clone size: .; CDR3 DNA: TGTGCCAGCAGCTTGTTCGGGGGGCGGGGCACAGATACGCAGTATTTT; CDR3 protein: CASSLFGGRGTDTQYF
J gene: TRBJ1-1; D gene: TRBD1; V gene: TRBV19; clone size: .; CDR3 DNA: TGTGCCAGTAGTGGCTACAGGGGCGTGTACACTGAAGCTTTCTTT; CDR3 protein: CASSGYRGVYTEAFF